Shown below are 15 T cell receptor beta chains from a single sample sequenced in a study of T cells after posttransplantation cyclophosphamide. Here immunoSEQ multiplex PCR was the method, and the copy in TCRdb shows in-frame clones only, minus some. Found here are some 13,000 clones, no singletons; the ten largest cover over 20%. Cyclophosphamide on days +3 and +4 followed busulfan-fludarabine conditioning and a marrow graft. The sample consisted of PBMCs, taken after allogeneic stem cell transplant with posttransplant cyclophosphamide. Source of these receptors: a female patient aged 40 to 50 who received an allogeneic stem cell transplant from a related donor, was CMV-positive, and had acute GVHD only. The graft donor may have given rise to some T cells.

This clone was seen ten or more times. This sequence joins TRBV7-6 and TRBJ2-3, with D tentatively TRBD2 (6 bases). In germline, CDR1 is SGHVS, CDR2 FNYEAQ. The CDR3 consists of 13 residues. The ends were cut back, 5 bases at V and 6 bases at J, with 12 bases in the middle. The chain's CDR3 is CASSARLGDTQYF. The CDR3 nucleotides are TGTGCCAGCAGCGCCAGACTAGGGGATACGCAGTATTTT.

At least ten counts were recorded for this clone. This rearrangement joins TRBV30 to TRBJ1-1, with D possibly TRBD1 on 5 matching bases. The CDR3 consists of 16 residues. The germline V and J ends were trimmed by 0 bases and 1 base, with 15 bases remaining between them. CDR1 and CDR2 (germline): GTSNPN, SVGIG (reference sequence). Written as DNA, the CDR3 is TGTGCCTGGAGTGTCTCGGGGGTGATGGGGAACACTGAAGCTTTCTTT. Translated: CAWSVSGVMGNTEAFF.

A few counts support this clone. The rearrangement joins TRBV29-1 to TRBJ2-5; tentatively, D is TRBD1 (5 bases). This CDR3 comprises 11 residues. Germline V gives CDR1 SQVTM, CDR2 ANQGSEA. V lost 4 bases and J lost 2, with 5 bases in between. The CDR3: CSVGQQETQYF. In DNA, the CDR3 is TGCAGCGTTGGACAGCAAGAGACCCAGTACTTC.

This clone has ten or more counts. The genes are TRBV14 and TRBJ2-7, with D maybe TRBD1 (5 bases). The CDR3 spans 14 residues. V lost 1 base and J 2 bases, leaving 9 bases between the germline ends. The V gene's germline CDR1 is SGHDN and CDR2 FVKESK. The CDR3 protein is CASSQAIGAYEQYF. The CDR3 DNA follows: TGTGCCAGCAGCCAAGCGATAGGGGCCTACGAGCAGTACTTC.

At least ten counts were recorded for this clone. The V and J genes are TRBV13 and TRBJ1-1, with 9 bases aligning to TRBD1. V dropped 2 bases and J dropped 4; count of bases not matched to a gene: 11. This CDR3 region has 17 residues. From germline, CDR1 is PRHDT and CDR2 FYEKMQ (reference sequence). The CDR3 loop is CASSLTDRGFAGTEAFF. DNA for the CDR3: TGTGCCAGCAGCTTAACGGACAGGGGATTCGCGGGCACTGAAGCTTTCTTT.

Many counts were recorded for this clone. This chain connects TRBV5-5 to TRBJ1-6; D remains ambiguous. The V end was cut by 2 bases, the J end by 10 bases, with 10 bases between. The CDR3 is made up of 13 amino acids. Per the germline V gene, CDR1 is SGHKS and CDR2 is YYEKEE (reference sequence). CDR3 DNA: TGTGCCAGCAGCTTCGTCCGGGTGTCACCCCTCCACTTT. It codes for CASSFVRVSPLHF.

The sample holds many counts of this clone. The chain recombines TRBV19 with TRBJ2-1; 13 bases match TRBD2. V was pared by 3 bases and J by 7 bases, with 6 bases of the junction left unmatched. The CDR3 consists of 16 residues. Looked up from germline, CDR1 is LNHDA and CDR2 is SQIVND (reference sequence). CDR3 DNA: TGTGCCAGTAGTATTTGGACTAGCGGGAGAAAAAATGAGCAGTTCTTC. Protein: CASSIWTSGRKNEQFF. The complete variable domain, with remaining parts taken from reference TRBV19 and TRBJ2-1, reads DGGITQSPKYLFRKEGQNVTLSCEQNLNHDAMYWYRQDPGQGLRLIYYSQIVNDFQKGDIAEGYSVSREKKESFPLTVTSAQKNPTAFYLCASSIWTSGRKNEQFFGPGTRLTVL.

This clone was found a few times. The rearrangement uses TRBV5-6 and TRBJ1-6, with 7 bases identical to TRBD1. J lost 9 bases, V lost 1 base, and 7 bases had no gene match. The CDR3 runs to 15 residues. Germline V gives CDR1 SGHDT, CDR2 YYEEEE. The CDR3 DNA sequence: TGTGCCAGCAGCTTGAGACAGGGTCTTATTTCACCCCTCCACTTT. Its translation: CASSLRQGLISPLHF.

Ten or more counts support this clone. The genes are TRBV6-6 and TRBJ1-5; 9 bases fit TRBD1. The germline gives CDR1 MNHNY, CDR2 SVGAGI (reference sequence). V lost 2 bases and J lost 2; bases outside the gene matches: 4. The CDR3 totals 16 residues. The CDR3 sequence is CASSYLQGAGNQPQHF. The CDR3, as DNA: TGTGCCAGCAGTTACCTACAGGGGGCGGGCAATCAGCCCCAGCATTTT.

In the case of this clone: This may be a read error: a much more frequent sequence differs by one nucleotide. The gene calls are TRBV5-4 and TRBJ2-1, with 8 positions matching TRBD2. Germline V gives CDR1 SGHNT, CDR2 YYREEE (reference sequence). Losses at the gene ends were 10 bases for V and 6 bases for J; bases not matched to a gene: 9. The CDR3 contains 13 residues. The CDR3: CAPRAAGGNEQFF. CDR3 in DNA: TGTGCCCCTCGGGCGGCGGGGGGCAATGAGCAGTTCTTC.

This clone was found a few times. This chain joins TRBV9 and TRBJ2-5, with D unresolved. Germline loops: CDR1 SGDLS, CDR2 YYNGEE. V lost 1 base and J lost 4, with 8 bases in between. There are 13 residues in the CDR3. CDR3 nucleotide sequence: TGTGCCAGCAGCGTACAGGATAGAGAGACCCAGTACTTC. Residues: CASSVQDRETQYF.

There are many counts of this clone. The chain is built from TRBV6-5 and TRBJ1-4; 10 bases map to TRBD1. The CDR3 totals 14 residues. V lost 4 bases, J lost 5 bases, and 1 base stayed unmatched. Looked up from germline, CDR1 is MNHEY and CDR2 is SVGAGI. Here the CDR3 reads CASSLTGGNEKLFF. Written as DNA, the CDR3 is TGTGCCAGCAGTTTGACAGGGGGCAATGAAAAACTGTTTTTT.

The sample holds a few counts of this clone. This chain links TRBV15 with TRBJ2-1, with 13 bases identical to TRBD2. There are 13 residues in the CDR3. Germline lookup yields CDR1 LNHNV and CDR2 YYDKDF (reference sequence). With V trimmed by 9 bases and J by 6 bases, 2 bases remained unmatched. The CDR3 DNA follows: TGTGCCACGGGGACTAGCGGGATCAATGAGCAGTTCTTC. Translation: CATGTSGINEQFF.

The genes are TRBV11-2 and TRBJ2-5, with D perhaps TRBD2 (5 bases). Germline V gene lookup returns CDR1 SGHAT and CDR2 FQNNGV. Trimming stripped 3 bases from V and 4 bases from J, with 12 bases between. This CDR3 has 14 residues. The CDR3 nucleotides are TGTGCCAGCAGCTTCCGGGGTCGGGTAGAGACCCAGTACTTC. Protein product: CASSFRGRVETQYF.

This clone was recorded a few times. A much larger clone lies a single base off, so this may be a read error. The sample has other DNA sequences that encode this CDR3 too. The chain joins TRBV11-2 to TRBJ1-4, with a tentative D call TRBD1 (5 bases). V lost 1 base, J lost 13 bases, and 13 bases lay in between. This CDR3 is 13 amino acids long. Germline CDR1 reads SGHAT; CDR2 reads FQNNGV. The CDR3 DNA reads as TGTGCCAGCAGCTTAGTGCGCCCGGGGGGACTGTTTTTT. It is translated as CASSLVRPGGLFF.